This record looks at one T cell receptor beta chain sequence and its context. Its antigen is not known. Being one base from a much bigger clone, this may be a read error. The sample comes from a study of identical twins. From the 5' RACE reads, TCRdb called clonotypes with MiXCR, one entry per CDR3 protein. The sample records about 1.7 million distinct CDR3 sequences, about 30% being singletons. The CDR3 covers 24 residues. Germline CDR1 and CDR2: SGDLS and YYNGEE. Study-level points and caveats: Excess twin sharing in beta out-of-frame sequences was weaker. Conclusions rested on cross-sectional statistics rather than following the same donors. Out-of-frame alpha sequences common to twins exhibited a surplus of low generation probability.

The J gene is TRBJ2-5, the V gene TRBV9; 11 nucleotides agree with TRBD2. TRBJ2-7 matches the DNA end more closely, so the J call is doubtful. The sequence came from a newborn girl in good health. Sequenced material: cord blood. Here the CDR3 DNA reads TGTGCCAGCAGCGTAGTCCAGTCGCCGACAACAGAACTAGCGGGAGCCCCGAAACCCTACGAGCAGTACTTC. This sequence encodes CASSVVQSPTTELAGAPKPYEQYF.